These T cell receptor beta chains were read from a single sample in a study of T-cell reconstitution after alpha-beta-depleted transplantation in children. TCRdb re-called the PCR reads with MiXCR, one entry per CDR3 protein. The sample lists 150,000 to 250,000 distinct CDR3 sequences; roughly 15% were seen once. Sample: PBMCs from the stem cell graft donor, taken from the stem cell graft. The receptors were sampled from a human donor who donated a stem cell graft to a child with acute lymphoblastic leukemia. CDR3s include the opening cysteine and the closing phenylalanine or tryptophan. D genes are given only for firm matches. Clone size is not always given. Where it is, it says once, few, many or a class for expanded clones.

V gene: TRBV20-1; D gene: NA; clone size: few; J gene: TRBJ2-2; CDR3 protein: CCAREGGWGVGAGELFF; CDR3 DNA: TGCTGTGCTAGAGAGGGGGGATGGGGGGTCGGTGCCGGGGAGCTGTTTTTT
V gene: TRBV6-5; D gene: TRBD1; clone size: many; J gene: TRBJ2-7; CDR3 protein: CASRYPGTGTYEQYF; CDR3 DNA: TGTGCCAGCAGGTACCCGGGGACAGGGACCTACGAGCAGTACTTC
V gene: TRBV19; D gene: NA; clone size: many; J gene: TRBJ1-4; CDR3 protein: CASSKVVVSGEKLFF; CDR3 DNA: TGTGCCAGTAGTAAGGTTGTGGTCTCGGGTGAAAAACTGTTTTTT
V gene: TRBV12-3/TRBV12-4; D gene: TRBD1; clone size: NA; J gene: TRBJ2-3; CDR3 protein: CASSPGGDTQYF; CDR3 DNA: TGTGCCAGCAGTCCAGGGGGAGATACGCAGTATTTT
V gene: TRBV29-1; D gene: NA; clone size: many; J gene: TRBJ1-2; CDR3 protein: CSVPTGLEIAPYTF; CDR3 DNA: TGCAGCGTCCCAACCGGGCTAGAAATAGCCCCCTACACCTTC
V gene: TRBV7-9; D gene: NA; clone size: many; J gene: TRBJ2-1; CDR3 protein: CASSRRLEGYEQFF; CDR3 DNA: TGTGCCAGCAGCCGACGACTAGAAGGCTATGAGCAGTTCTTC
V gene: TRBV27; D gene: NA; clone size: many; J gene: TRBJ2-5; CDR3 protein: CASSSQLPTETQYF; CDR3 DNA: TGTGCCAGCAGTTCTCAGCTACCCACCGAGACCCAGTACTTC
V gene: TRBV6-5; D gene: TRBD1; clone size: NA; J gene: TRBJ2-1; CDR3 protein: CASSYRGQGGHEQFF; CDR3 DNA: TGTGCCAGCAGTTACCGGGGACAGGGGGGCCATGAGCAGTTCTTC
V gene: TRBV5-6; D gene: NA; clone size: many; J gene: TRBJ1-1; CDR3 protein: CASSLPDRTLRGTEAFF; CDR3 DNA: TGTGCCAGCAGCTTACCCGACAGGACCCTTCGGGGCACTGAAGCTTTCTTT
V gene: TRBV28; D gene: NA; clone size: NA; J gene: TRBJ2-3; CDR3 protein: CASSLSTGRDTQYF; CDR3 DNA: TGTGCCAGCAGTTTGTCGACAGGGAGGGATACGCAGTATTTT
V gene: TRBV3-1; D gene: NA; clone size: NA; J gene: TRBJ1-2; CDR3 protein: CASAQGMEGYTF; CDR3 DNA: TGTGCCAGCGCCCAGGGTATGGAGGGCTACACCTTC
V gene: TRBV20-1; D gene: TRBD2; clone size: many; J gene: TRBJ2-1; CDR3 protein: CSARDMAGGTADEQFF; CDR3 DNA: TGCAGTGCTAGAGATATGGCGGGAGGCACGGCGGATGAGCAGTTCTTC
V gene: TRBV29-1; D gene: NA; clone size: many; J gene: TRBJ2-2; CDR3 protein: CSVAGGGSSNTGELFF; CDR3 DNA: TGCAGCGTGGCCGGGGGTGGGAGTTCGAACACCGGGGAGCTGTTTTTT
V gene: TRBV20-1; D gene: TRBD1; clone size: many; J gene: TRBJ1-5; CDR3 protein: CSARPGTGGVQPQHF; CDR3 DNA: TGCAGTGCTAGACCCGGGACAGGGGGCGTTCAGCCCCAGCATTTT
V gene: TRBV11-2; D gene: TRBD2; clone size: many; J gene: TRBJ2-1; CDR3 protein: CASSPRLADYNEQFF; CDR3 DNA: TGTGCCAGCAGCCCACGACTAGCGGACTACAATGAGCAGTTCTTC
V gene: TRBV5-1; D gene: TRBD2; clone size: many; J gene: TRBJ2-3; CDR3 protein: CASRGLAGVPRNTDTQYF; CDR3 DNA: TGCGCCAGCAGGGGACTAGCGGGAGTTCCACGAAACACAGATACGCAGTATTTT
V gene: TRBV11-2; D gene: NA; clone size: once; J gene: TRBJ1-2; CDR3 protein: CASSLAQGDGYTF; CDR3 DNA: TGTGCCAGCAGCTTAGCCCAGGGTGATGGCTACACCTTC
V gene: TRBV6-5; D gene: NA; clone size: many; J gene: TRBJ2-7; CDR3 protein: CATSSKRTYEQYF; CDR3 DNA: TGTGCCACCAGTTCCAAGCGGACCTACGAGCAGTACTTC
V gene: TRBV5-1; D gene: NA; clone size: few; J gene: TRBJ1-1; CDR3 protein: CASSFDPQGLSTEAFF; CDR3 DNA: TGCGCCAGCAGTTTTGATCCACAGGGCTTGAGCACTGAAGCTTTCTTT
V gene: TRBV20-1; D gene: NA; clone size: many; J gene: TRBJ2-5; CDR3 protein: CSARDFSRGTETQYF; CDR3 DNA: TGCAGTGCTAGGGACTTCAGCAGGGGAACAGAGACCCAGTACTTC
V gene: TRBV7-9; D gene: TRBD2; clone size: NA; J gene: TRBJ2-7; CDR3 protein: CASSPTGRLDEQYF; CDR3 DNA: TGTGCCAGCAGCCCGACCGGGAGGTTGGACGAGCAGTACTTC
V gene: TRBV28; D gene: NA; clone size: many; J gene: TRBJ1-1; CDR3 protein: CASNFLGPTEAFF; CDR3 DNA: TGTGCCAGCAACTTTTTGGGTCCCACTGAAGCTTTCTTT
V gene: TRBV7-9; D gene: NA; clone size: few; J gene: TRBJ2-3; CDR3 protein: CASSLDPLVNF; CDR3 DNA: TGTGCCAGCAGCTTAGATCCACTAGTTAATTTT
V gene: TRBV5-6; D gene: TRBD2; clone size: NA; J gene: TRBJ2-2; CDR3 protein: CASSSFPLWTSGDTGELFF; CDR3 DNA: TGTGCCAGCAGCTCATTTCCCCTATGGACTAGCGGAGACACCGGGGAGCTGTTTTTT
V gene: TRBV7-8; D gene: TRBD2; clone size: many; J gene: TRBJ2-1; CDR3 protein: CASSSQLAGGDNEQFF; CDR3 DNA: TGTGCCAGCAGCTCCCAACTAGCGGGAGGAGACAATGAGCAGTTCTTC
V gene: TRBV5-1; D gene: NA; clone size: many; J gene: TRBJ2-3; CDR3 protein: CASSLSASTDTQYF; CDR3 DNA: TGCGCCAGCAGCTTAAGCGCTAGCACAGATACGCAGTATTTT
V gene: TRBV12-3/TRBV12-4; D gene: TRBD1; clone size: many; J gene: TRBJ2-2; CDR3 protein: CASRMTGSANTGELFF; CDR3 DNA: TGTGCCAGCAGGATGACAGGGAGTGCGAACACCGGGGAGCTGTTTTTT
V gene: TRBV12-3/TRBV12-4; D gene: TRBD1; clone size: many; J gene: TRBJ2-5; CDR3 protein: CASSIRQGISPQETQYF; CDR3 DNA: TGTGCCAGCAGTATTAGACAGGGTATATCGCCCCAAGAGACCCAGTACTTC
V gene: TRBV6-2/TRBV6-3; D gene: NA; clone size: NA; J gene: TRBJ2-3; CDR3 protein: CASLTGDPLLITDTQYF; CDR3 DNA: TGTGCCAGCCTGACGGGAGACCCCCTCCTGATCACAGATACGCAGTATTTT
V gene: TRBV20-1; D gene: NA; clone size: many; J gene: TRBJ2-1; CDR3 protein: CSAGVAIYNEQFF; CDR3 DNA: TGCAGTGCAGGCGTCGCAATTTACAATGAGCAGTTCTTC
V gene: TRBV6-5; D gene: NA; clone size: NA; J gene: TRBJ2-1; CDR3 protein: CASSYRSRGSYNEQFF; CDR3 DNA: TGTGCCAGCAGTTACCGTTCAAGGGGAAGCTACAATGAGCAGTTCTTC
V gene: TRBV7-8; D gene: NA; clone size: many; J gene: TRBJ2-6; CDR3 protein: CASSSWTAQISGANVLTF; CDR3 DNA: TGTGCCAGCAGCTCTTGGACAGCCCAAATCTCTGGGGCCAACGTCCTGACTTTC
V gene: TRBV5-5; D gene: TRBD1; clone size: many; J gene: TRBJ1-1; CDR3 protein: CASSSPGQGRDEAFF; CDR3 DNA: TGTGCCAGCAGCTCGCCAGGACAGGGGAGGGATGAAGCTTTCTTT
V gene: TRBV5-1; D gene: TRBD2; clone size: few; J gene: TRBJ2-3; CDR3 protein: CASSPIFVLAGVHENPDTQYF; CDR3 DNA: TGCGCCAGCAGCCCAATATTCGTTCTAGCGGGAGTCCATGAGAATCCAGATACGCAGTATTTT
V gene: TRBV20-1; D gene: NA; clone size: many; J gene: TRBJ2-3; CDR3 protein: CSASMNTQYF; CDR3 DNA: TGCAGTGCTAGCATGAATACGCAGTATTTT
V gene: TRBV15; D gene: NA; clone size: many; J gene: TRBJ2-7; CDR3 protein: CATSRDVVGHYEQYF; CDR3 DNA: TGTGCCACCAGCAGAGATGTCGTGGGACACTACGAGCAGTACTTC
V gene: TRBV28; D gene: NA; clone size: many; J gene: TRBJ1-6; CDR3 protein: CASSFFTPLEGPPEIHF; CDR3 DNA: TGTGCCAGCAGTTTTTTCACTCCTTTAGAGGGGCCCCCCGAGATCCACTTT
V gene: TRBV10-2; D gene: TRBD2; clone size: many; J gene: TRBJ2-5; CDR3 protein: CASRVSGGLQETQYF; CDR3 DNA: TGCGCCAGCAGAGTTAGCGGGGGGCTCCAAGAGACCCAGTACTTC
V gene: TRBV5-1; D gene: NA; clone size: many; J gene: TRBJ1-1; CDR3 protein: CASSLGGRSSNTEAFF; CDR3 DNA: TGCGCCAGCAGCTTGGGCGGTAGATCTTCGAACACTGAAGCTTTCTTT
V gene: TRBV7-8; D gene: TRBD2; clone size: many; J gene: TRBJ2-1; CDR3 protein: CASTFKVAGGPRDEQFF; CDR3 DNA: TGTGCCAGCACCTTTAAGGTAGCGGGAGGGCCGAGGGATGAGCAGTTCTTC
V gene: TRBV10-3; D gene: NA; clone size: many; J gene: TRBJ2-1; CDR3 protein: CAISGRLKDNEQFF; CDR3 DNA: TGTGCCATCAGTGGAAGACTAAAGGACAATGAGCAGTTCTTC
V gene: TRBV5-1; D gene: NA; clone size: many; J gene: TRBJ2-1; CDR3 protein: CASSLVGDPYNEQFF; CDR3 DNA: TGCGCCAGCAGCTTGGTGGGGGACCCCTACAATGAGCAGTTCTTC
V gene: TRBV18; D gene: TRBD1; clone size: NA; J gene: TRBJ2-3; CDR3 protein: CASSVMAGTEISTDTQYF; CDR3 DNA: TGTGCCAGCTCAGTAATGGCCGGGACAGAGATAAGCACAGATACGCAGTATTTT
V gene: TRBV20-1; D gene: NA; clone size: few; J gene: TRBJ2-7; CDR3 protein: CSARSQDGRGEYF; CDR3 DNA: TGCAGTGCTAGATCTCAAGACGGACGGGGCGAGTACTTC
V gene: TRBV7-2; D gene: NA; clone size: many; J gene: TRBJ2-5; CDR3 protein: CASSSGTPKRTQYF; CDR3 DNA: TGTGCCAGCAGCTCCGGGACCCCTAAACGGACCCAGTACTTC
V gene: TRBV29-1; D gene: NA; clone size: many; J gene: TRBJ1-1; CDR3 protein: CSVGVLRNTEAFF; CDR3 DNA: TGCAGCGTGGGTGTGTTGAGGAACACTGAAGCTTTCTTT
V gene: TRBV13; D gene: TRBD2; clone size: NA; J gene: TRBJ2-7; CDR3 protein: CASSSRGLAGFYEQYF; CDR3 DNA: TGTGCCAGCAGCTCCCGCGGACTAGCGGGATTCTACGAGCAGTACTTC
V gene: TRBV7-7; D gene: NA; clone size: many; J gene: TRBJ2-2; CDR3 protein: CASSFSEGTGELFF; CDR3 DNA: TGTGCCAGCAGCTTTAGTGAGGGGACCGGGGAGCTGTTTTTT
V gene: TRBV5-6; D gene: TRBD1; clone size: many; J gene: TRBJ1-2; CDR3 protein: CASSLIRQGDYGYTF; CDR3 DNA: TGTGCCAGCAGCTTAATACGACAGGGGGACTATGGCTACACCTTC
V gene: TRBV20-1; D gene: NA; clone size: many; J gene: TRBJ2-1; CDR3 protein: CSPAIQQLSYNEQFF; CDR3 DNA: TGCAGTCCCGCGATACAGCAGCTCTCCTACAATGAGCAGTTCTTC
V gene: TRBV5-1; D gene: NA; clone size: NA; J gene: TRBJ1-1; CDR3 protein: CASSLEELGGNTEAFF; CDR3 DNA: TGCGCCAGCAGCTTGGAAGAGTTAGGGGGGAACACTGAAGCTTTCTTT
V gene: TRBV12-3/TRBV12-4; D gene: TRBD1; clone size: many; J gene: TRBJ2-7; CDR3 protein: CASSLDRGGEQYF; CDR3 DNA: TGTGCCAGCAGTCTGGACAGGGGCGGCGAGCAGTACTTC
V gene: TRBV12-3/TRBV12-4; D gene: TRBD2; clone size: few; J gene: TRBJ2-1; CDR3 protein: CASSLTGLANNNEQFF; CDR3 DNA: TGTGCCAGCAGTCTAACGGGACTAGCGAACAACAATGAGCAGTTCTTC